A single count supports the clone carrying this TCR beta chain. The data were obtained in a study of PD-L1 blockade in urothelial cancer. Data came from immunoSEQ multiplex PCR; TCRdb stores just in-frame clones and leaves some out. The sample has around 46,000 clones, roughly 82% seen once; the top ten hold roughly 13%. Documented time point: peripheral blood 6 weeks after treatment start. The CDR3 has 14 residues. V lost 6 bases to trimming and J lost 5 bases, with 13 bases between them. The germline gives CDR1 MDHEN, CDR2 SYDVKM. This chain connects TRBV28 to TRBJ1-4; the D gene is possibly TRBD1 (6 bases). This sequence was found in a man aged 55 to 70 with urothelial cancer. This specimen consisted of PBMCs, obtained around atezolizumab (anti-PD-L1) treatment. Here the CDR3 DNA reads TGTGCCAGCAGCAATCACCAGGGGAATGAAAAACTGTTTTTT. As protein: CASSNHQGNEKLFF.